This T cell receptor (beta chain) was found in a study of T-cell memory formation after mild COVID-19. Whole-study findings and limits: Pre-infection memory harbored some responding clones, suggesting cross-reactive memory joined.

A note on this clonotype: Its target is not known.

Amplification by 5'RACE using constant-segment primers produced TCR alpha and TCR beta cDNA libraries that carried sample barcodes and UMIs. TCRdb recomputed calls from the 5' RACE reads with MiXCR, one row per CDR3 protein. Of 350,000 to 500,000 distinct CDR3 sequences listed, 15% to 25% are singletons. V gave up 4 bases and J gave up 0 bases; unmatched junction bases: 5. CDR3 size: 16 residues. CDR1 is SGHNT, CDR2 YYREEE, per germline (reference sequence). The origin of this receptor is an adult woman who had mild COVID-19 (a few samples of this study predate the infection). Cell type and time point are not known. The sequenced sample consisted of PBMCs or a T cell subset sorted from them (not recorded which). The rearrangement uses TRBV5-4 and TRBJ2-2; 8 nucleotides agree with TRBD1. Here the CDR3 DNA reads TGTGCCAGCAGCCCGGACAGGGCTACGAACACCGGGGAGCTGTTTTTT. Encoded protein: CASSPDRATNTGELFF.